These 13 T cell receptor beta chains came from one sample sequenced in a study of blood T cells in healthy people across ages. A second PCR of 7 to 11 cycles used a sample-barcoded 5' primer and a J-beta primer mix. MiXCR, applied by TCRdb to the 5' RACE reads, yields one record per CDR3 protein. The sample consists of more than 1 million distinct CDR3 sequences, under 45% of them appearing once. Sequences were obtained from blood. Every receptor here comes from a woman aged 60-75 years in good health.

The V gene is TRBV5-1, the J gene TRBJ2-7; 8 bases line up with TRBD1. The CDR3 contains 14 residues. Per germline, CDR1 SGHRS and CDR2 YFSETQ. After removal of 3 bases from V and 3 bases from J, the junction contained 5 bases not matched to a gene. The CDR3 here is CASSSKDRDYEQYF. The CDR3 DNA reads as TGCGCCAGCAGCTCGAAGGACAGGGACTACGAGCAGTACTTC.

This clonotype was counted at least ten times. This rearrangement joins TRBV9 to TRBJ2-5, with TRBD2 as a possible D gene (6 bases). CDR3 length: 13 residues. Germline values: CDR1 SGDLS, CDR2 YYNGEE. V lost 0 bases and J lost 3, with 6 bases in between. CDR3 DNA: TGTGCCAGCAGCGTAGTAGCGGAAGAGACCCAGTACTTC. This translates into CASSVVAEETQYF.

This clonotype has a handful of counts. The CDR3 DNA is TGTGCCAGCAGTTTTCCTAGCCCCTGGGTGACCCAGTACTTC. Protein sequence: CASSFPSPWVTQYF. This chain joins TRBV12-3 or TRBV12-4 and TRBJ2-4; possible D gene TRBD2, 5 bases. The end of the DNA is better explained by TRBJ2-5, so the J call may be wrong. This CDR3 is built from 14 residues.

This chain connects TRBV30 to TRBJ2-1; the match to TRBD2 covers 13 bases. The CDR3 spans 15 residues. CDR1 and CDR2 (germline): GTSNPN, SVGIG (reference sequence). J gave up 7 bases and V 5 bases, and 8 bases lay outside the gene matches. CDR3 sequence (DNA): TGTGCCTGGTCGACCGGGACTAGCGGGATTAATGAGCAGTTCTTC. Translation: CAWSTGTSGINEQFF.

The chain employs TRBV27 and TRBJ2-7; the D gene could be TRBD1 or TRBD2 (5 bases each). V was clipped by 3 bases and J by 0 bases, with 12 bases between them. Per germline, CDR1 MNHEY and CDR2 SMNVEV (reference sequence). This CDR3 region has 15 residues. In nucleotides, the CDR3 is TGTGCCAGCAGTTTTGCGACGGGACGCTCCTACGAGCAGTACTTC. It translates to CASSFATGRSYEQYF.

This chain links TRBV10-2 with TRBJ2-1; D is perhaps TRBD1 or TRBD2 (5 bases each). The J call is in doubt because the DNA end fits TRBJ2-7 better. Germline CDR1 reads WSHSY; CDR2 reads SAAADI. The CDR3 is 16 residues long. CDR3 amino acids: CASSGVGVRSYNEQYF. The CDR3, as DNA: TGCGCCAGCAGTGGAGTGGGGGTAAGGTCCTACAATGAGCAGTACTTC.

This chain connects TRBV21-1 to TRBJ2-1; the table calls TRBD2, which could not be checked here. TRBV21-1 is described as a pseudogene. The CDR3 has 21 residues. CDR3 sequence: CASSIRSRGTSGRVGYNEQFF. The CDR3 DNA is TGTGCCAGCAGCATTAGGTCGCGGGGGACTAGCGGGAGGGTTGGATACAATGAGCAGTTCTTC.

The chain combines TRBV12-3 or TRBV12-4 with TRBJ2-1; D gene ambiguous. V gave up 2 bases and J gave up 5 bases, with 13 bases separating them. The CDR3 extends over 15 amino acids. In nucleotides, the CDR3 is TGTGCCAGCAGTTTACAGGCGGTGTCGGACAATGAGCAGTTCTTC. It encodes CASSLQAVSDNEQFF.

The gene calls are TRBV27 and TRBJ2-7, with D perhaps assigned TRBD1 or TRBD2 (5 bases each). This CDR3 contains 13 residues. CDR1 and CDR2 from the germline V gene are MNHEY and SMNVEV (reference sequence). Trimming took 8 bases from V and 4 from J, leaving 15 bases between them. The chain's CDR3 is CASRGALRYEQYF. The CDR3 DNA follows: TGTGCCAGCCGAGGGGCCTTGCGTTACGAGCAGTACTTC.

This chain connects TRBV27 to TRBJ2-3; no reliable D call. V was clipped by 2 bases and J by 4 bases, with 13 bases between them. The CDR3 runs 15 residues. Germline-derived CDR1 and CDR2 are MNHEY and SMNVEV (reference sequence). The CDR3 coding sequence is TGTGCCAGCAGTTTACGTCCAGGTGCCGCAGATACGCAGTATTTT. Its translation: CASSLRPGAADTQYF.

This clonotype was found a few times. The rearrangement joins TRBV5-1 to TRBJ2-1; D might be TRBD2 (6 bases). CDR1 is SGHRS, CDR2 YFSETQ, per germline. V gave up 4 bases and J gave up 10 bases, with 24 bases separating them. The CDR3 totals 16 residues. The chain's CDR3 is CASSNDPTRTRAEQFF. Here the CDR3 DNA reads TGCGCCAGCAGCAACGACCCGACTAGGACCCGCGCGGAGCAGTTCTTC. Using reference TRBV5-1 and TRBJ2-1 for the parts outside the CDR3, the full variable domain is KAGVTQTPRYLIKTRGQQVTLSCSPISGHRSVSWYQQTPGQGLQFLFEYFSETQRNKGNFPGRFSGRQFSNSRSEMNVSTLELGDSALYLCASSNDPTRTRAEQFFGPGTRLTVL.

The table lists this clonotype with many counts. The chain couples TRBV28 to TRBJ2-7; TRBD1 matches 10 bases. The V and J ends lost 5 bases and 1 base, in that order; junction bases with no gene match: 5. There are 15 residues in the CDR3. The germline V gene has CDR1 MDHEN and CDR2 SYDVKM. The CDR3 sequence is CASSRGGQGSYEQYF. The CDR3 DNA reads TGTGCCAGCAGTCGGGGGGGACAGGGGTCCTACGAGCAGTACTTC. Combining the CDR3 with reference TRBV28 and TRBJ2-7 gives the whole variable domain DVKVTQSSRYLVKRTGEKVFLECVQDMDHENMFWYRQDPGLGLRLIYFSYDVKMKEKGDIPEGYSVSREKKERFSLILESASTNQTSMYLCASSRGGQGSYEQYFGPGTRLTVT.

The chain has TRBV5-1 and TRBJ2-5; maybe TRBD2 (5 bases). Germline assignment: CDR1 SGHRS and CDR2 YFSETQ. Trimming removed 0 bases at V and 0 bases at J, with 9 bases between. The CDR3 consists of 15 residues. Here the CDR3 reads CASSLEQRNQETQYF. The CDR3 DNA reads TGCGCCAGCAGCTTGGAGCAGCGGAACCAAGAGACCCAGTACTTC.